This T cell receptor (beta chain) was recorded in a study of Graves' ophthalmopathy and Graves' hyperthyroidism. Across the whole study: The authors defined stable hyperthyroidism as no ophthalmopathy within 18 months of follow-up. Study-level findings and limits: Classification of ophthalmopathy versus stable hyperthyroidism by a 13-signature model yielded approximately 90% sensitivity and just under 84% specificity.

Amplification of the TCR beta CDR3 regions used RNA transcripts (as template). The workflow started with a first-round RT-PCR run with HTBI primers and then moved on to a second-round multiplex PCR. MiXCR, run by TCRdb on the multiplex PCR reads, gives a single entry per CDR3 protein. This table holds around 1,200,000 distinct CDR3 sequences, about 35% found once. There are many counts of this clonotype. Its target is unknown. The CDR3 has 14 residues. Germline loops: CDR1 SGHTA, CDR2 FQGTGA. V dropped 3 bases and J dropped 1 base, with 9 bases sitting between them. The diagnosis was founded upon clinical symptoms, serum thyroxine, TRAb, thyroid ultrasound and orbital computed tomography.

This sequence joins TRBV7-3 and TRBJ1-1; D perhaps matches TRBD1 (5 bases). The origin of this receptor is an adult man with Graves' hyperthyroidism. The specimen sequenced was peripheral blood or thyroid tissue (not recorded which). CDR3 loop: CASSLLGQNTEAFF. CDR3 nucleotide sequence: TGTGCCAGCAGCTTGTTGGGGCAGAACACTGAAGCTTTCTTT.